This T cell receptor (beta chain) was captured in a study of blood T cell repertoires in COVID-19. Overall study context: Sources were T cells, B-cell-depleted T cells, or PBMCs; the material itself was cDNA or gDNA.

This clone was detected only once. V was trimmed by 2 bases and J by 1 base, leaving 7 bases between them. The CDR3 is 14 residues long. CDR1 MNHEY and CDR2 SVGEGT come from the germline V gene. The Seattle patients joined while their infection was active and were tracked longitudinally afterward. As originally analysed: For nucleated cells, counts were estimated from reference gene primer amplification. The repertoire was sequenced with immunoSEQ multiplex PCR; TCRdb's copy has only in-frame clones and lacks some. D and trimming come from the DNA, and the V and J calls and clone size come from that table. Of approximately 290,000 clones listed, roughly 91% are singletons.

V and J are TRBV6-2 or TRBV6-3 and TRBJ2-3; D is unresolved. This sequence originates from a woman aged 30 to 39 with COVID-19, enrolled during active disease. Sequenced sample: peripheral blood. CDR3 bases: TGTGCCAGCAGTTACCTGACACGCACAGATACGCAGTATTTT. It specifies CASSYLTRTDTQYF.